The rows below give T cell receptor beta chains drawn from one sample of a study of T cell responses to AZD1222 COVID-19 vaccine. Sequencing used immunoSEQ multiplex PCR; TCRdb keeps in-frame clones, though not all of them. The data contain approximately 100,000 clones, about 92% of them singletons. Sample: peripheral blood, taken on day 0 of AZD1222 vaccination. These receptors all come from an adult in good health. The CDR3 runs from the conserved cysteine through the conserved F or W. The D gene is left open where the match is weak.

cdr3_length j_call d_call v_call cdr3_aa cdr3_nt
15 TRBJ1-2 . TRBV4-3 CASSQLPQLSKGYTF TGCGCCAGCAGCCAACTGCCACAATTAAGCAAGGGCTACACCTTC
14 TRBJ1-2 . TRBV21-1 CASSKEAVTYGYTF TGTGCCAGCAGCAAAGAGGCAGTAACCTATGGCTACACCTTC
18 TRBJ1-3 TRBD1 TRBV12-5 CGPPRQGSWQASGNTIYF TGTGGCCCCCCTCGACAGGGGTCTTGGCAGGCCTCTGGAAACACCATATATTTT
15 TRBJ1-4 . TRBV7-2 CASSLLHATNEKLFF TGTGCCAGCAGCTTACTTCATGCAACTAATGAAAAACTGTTTTTT
17 TRBJ1-3 TRBD1 TRBV27 CASRLPIGQARGNTIYF TGTGCCAGCAGACTACCAATCGGACAGGCAAGAGGAAACACCATATATTTT
14 TRBJ1-1 . TRBV7-3 CASSLVGVDTEAFF TGTGCCAGCAGCTTAGTAGGGGTGGACACTGAAGCTTTCTTT
11 TRBJ1-4 . TRBV29-1 CSVATNEKLFF TGCAGCGTCGCAACTAATGAAAAACTGTTTTTT
16 TRBJ2-1 TRBD2 TRBV6-4 CASSDLAGRGLNEQFF TGTGCCAGCAGTGACTTAGCGGGAAGGGGACTCAATGAGCAGTTCTTC
15 TRBJ2-1 TRBD1 TRBV7-2 CASSLARTGNNEQFF TGTGCCAGCAGCTTAGCTCGGACAGGGAACAATGAGCAGTTCTTC
14 TRBJ1-2 . TRBV5-1 CASSLSGVGYGYTF TGCGCCAGCAGCTTGTCAGGGGTTGGTTATGGCTACACCTTC
12 TRBJ1-1 . TRBV2 CAHGDLNTEAFF TGTGCCCACGGGGACCTGAACACTGAAGCTTTCTTT
13 TRBJ1-1 . TRBV7-2 CASSSDRNTEAFF TGTGCCAGCAGCTCCGACAGGAACACTGAAGCTTTCTTT
11 TRBJ2-2 . TRBV29-1 CSVLEAGELFF TGCAGCGTATTAGAGGCCGGGGAGCTGTTTTTT
18 TRBJ1-4 . TRBV7-2 CASSLRGYRATTNEKLFF TGTGCCAGCAGCTTAAGGGGTTACAGGGCCACAACTAATGAAAAACTGTTTTTT
14 TRBJ2-2 . TRBV29-1 CSVEGQSNTGELFF TGCAGCGTTGAAGGGCAGTCGAACACCGGGGAGCTGTTTTTT
13 TRBJ1-1 . TRBV3-1/TRBV3-2 CASSRDFSLEAFF TGTGCCAGCAGCCGGGACTTCAGCCTTGAAGCTTTCTTT
16 TRBJ2-2 TRBD2 TRBV7-2 CASSRRTSGYTGELFF TGTGCCAGCAGCAGACGGACTAGCGGCTACACCGGGGAGCTGTTTTTT
12 TRBJ2-1 . TRBV12-3/TRBV12-4 CASSPEYNEQFF TGTGCCAGCAGTCCCGAGTACAATGAGCAGTTCTTC
12 TRBJ1-4 . TRBV27 CASSFPGEKLFF TGTGCCAGCAGTTTTCCGGGTGAAAAACTGTTTTTT
15 TRBJ2-4 . TRBV28 CASSPGGTGKNIQYF TGTGCCAGCAGCCCCGGGGGCACGGGCAAAAACATTCAGTACTTC
15 TRBJ1-5 . TRBV9 CASSVGAGTNQPQHF TGTGCCAGCAGCGTCGGTGCCGGGACAAATCAGCCCCAGCATTTT
14 TRBJ2-2 TRBD2 TRBV19 CASTERGGTGELFF TGTGCCAGTACGGAGCGGGGTGGGACCGGGGAGCTGTTTTTT
13 TRBJ2-1 . TRBV7-9 CASSLGGGEKQFF TGTGCCAGCAGCTTAGGGGGCGGAGAAAAGCAGTTCTTC
14 TRBJ1-1 . TRBV4-3 CASSQERTHTEAFF TGCGCCAGCAGCCAAGAGAGGACCCACACTGAAGCTTTCTTT
13 TRBJ1-5 . TRBV24-1 CATSDSSMWPQHF TGTGCCACCAGTGATTCCTCAATGTGGCCCCAGCATTTT
17 TRBJ2-7 TRBD1 TRBV7-2 CASSPSPGQGSSYEQYF TGTGCCAGCAGCCCCTCTCCGGGACAGGGGTCCTCCTACGAGCAGTACTTC
16 TRBJ2-2 TRBD2 TRBV7-3 CASSLLTSGATGELFF TGTGCCAGCAGCTTATTGACTAGCGGGGCAACCGGGGAGCTGTTTTTT
16 TRBJ1-4 . TRBV7-2 CASSFRDGSFNEKLFF TGTGCCAGCAGCTTTAGGGACGGCAGCTTTAATGAAAAACTGTTTTTT
14 TRBJ1-5 TRBD1 TRBV6-5 CASSPDRAKQPQHF TGTGCCAGCAGCCCGGACAGGGCGAAGCAGCCCCAGCATTTT
13 TRBJ2-5 . TRBV9 CASSGGEIETQYF TGTGCCAGCAGCGGAGGGGAAATAGAGACCCAGTACTTC
13 TRBJ2-3 . TRBV7-3 CASGELSTDTQYF TGTGCCAGCGGGGAGCTGAGCACAGATACGCAGTATTTT
15 TRBJ1-6 . TRBV6-5 CASSYSVGFGSPLHF TGTGCCAGCAGTTACTCAGTGGGGTTTGGATCACCCCTCCACTTT
11 TRBJ1-3 . TRBV28 CASANAETIYF TGTGCCAGCGCCAACGCCGAGACCATATATTTT
14 TRBJ1-2 . TRBV27 CASSLSGRNYGYTF TGTGCCAGCAGTTTGAGTGGCAGAAACTATGGCTACACCTTC
12 TRBJ1-1 . TRBV7-9 CASSATQGPAFF TGTGCCAGCAGCGCCACGCAGGGGCCGGCTTTCTTT
13 TRBJ1-1 TRBD1 TRBV5-1 CASSYGQEAEAFF TGCGCCAGCAGCTACGGACAGGAAGCTGAAGCTTTCTTT
18 TRBJ1-2 . TRBV7-2 CASSLVQEYNMGIYGYTF TGTGCCAGCAGCTTAGTCCAGGAATACAATATGGGGATATATGGCTACACCTTC
13 TRBJ1-2 TRBD1 TRBV7-2 CASSTDRILGYTF TGTGCCAGCAGCACGGACAGGATCCTTGGCTACACCTTC
16 TRBJ2-3 . TRBV19 CASSARRQRSTDTQYF TGTGCCAGTAGTGCCCGGAGGCAACGCAGCACAGATACGCAGTATTTT
15 TRBJ2-3 TRBD2 TRBV7-2 CASSLGGRGRDTQYF TGTGCCAGCAGCTTAGGGGGGCGCGGGAGGGATACGCAGTATTTT
14 TRBJ2-3 TRBD2 TRBV5-6 CASSSGTRTDTQYF TGTGCCAGCAGCTCCGGGACTAGGACAGATACGCAGTATTTT
16 TRBJ1-3 . TRBV11-2 CASSLELGGSGNTIYF TGTGCCAGCAGCTTAGAACTTGGGGGCTCCGGAAACACCATATATTTT
14 TRBJ1-1 . TRBV10-3 CAIRNSTTGFGAFF TGTGCCATCAGAAACTCGACAACAGGGTTTGGAGCTTTCTTT
14 TRBJ1-2 . TRBV30 CAWTIQGVDYGYTF TGTGCCTGGACCATACAGGGAGTAGACTATGGCTACACCTTC
13 TRBJ1-1 . TRBV19 CASSIRRSTEAFF TGTGCCAGTAGTATTAGAAGGAGCACTGAAGCTTTCTTT
13 TRBJ2-1 . TRBV3-1/TRBV3-2 CASSRGGGYEQFF TGTGCCAGCAGCCGGGGTGGGGGTTATGAGCAGTTCTTC
11 TRBJ2-3 . TRBV24-1 CATSETDTQYF TGTGCCACCAGTGAAACAGATACGCAGTATTTT
15 TRBJ1-2 TRBD1 TRBV4-3 CASSQGPRGNYGYTF TGCGCCAGCAGCCAAGGTCCCAGGGGGAACTATGGCTACACCTTC
14 TRBJ2-2 . TRBV3-1/TRBV3-2 CASSQDRDTGELFF TGTGCCAGCAGCCAAGACCGAGACACCGGGGAGCTGTTTTTT
15 TRBJ1-5 . TRBV6-2/TRBV6-3 CASSYGEVSNQPQHF TGTGCCAGCAGTTATGGGGAGGTCAGCAATCAGCCCCAGCATTTT
14 TRBJ1-2 . TRBV4-2 CASSRSDSDYGYTF TGTGCCAGCAGCCGGTCGGACAGCGACTATGGCTACACCTTC
12 TRBJ1-1 . TRBV4-2 CASSQDPFEAFF TGTGCCAGCAGCCAGGACCCATTTGAAGCTTTCTTT
16 TRBJ1-2 . TRBV7-8 CASSPRSGQANYGYTF TGTGCCAGCAGCCCCCGTTCCGGGCAGGCAAACTATGGCTACACCTTC